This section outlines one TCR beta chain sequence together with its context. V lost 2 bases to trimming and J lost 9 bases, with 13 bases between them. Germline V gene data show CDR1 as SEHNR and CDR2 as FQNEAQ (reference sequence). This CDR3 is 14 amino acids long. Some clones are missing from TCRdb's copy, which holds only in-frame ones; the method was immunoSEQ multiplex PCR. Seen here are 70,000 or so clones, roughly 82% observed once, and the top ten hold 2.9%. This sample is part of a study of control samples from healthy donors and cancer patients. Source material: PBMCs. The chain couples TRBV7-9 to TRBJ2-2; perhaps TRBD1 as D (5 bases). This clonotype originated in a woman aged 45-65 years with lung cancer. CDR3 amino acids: CASSLWQMGRELFF. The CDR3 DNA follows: TGTGCCAGCAGCTTATGGCAGATGGGGCGGGAGCTGTTTTTT.